A selection of T cell receptor beta chains follows, all from one sample in a study of OX40 agonist ivuxolimab in advanced cancers. The protocol was immunoSEQ multiplex PCR, while the TCRdb copy is restricted to in-frame clones and leaves out a portion. The sample yields roughly 81,000 clones, 80% to 90% seen once. Sequencing was performed on CD4+ or CD8+ T cells sorted from blood, taken in a trial of the OX40 agonist ivuxolimab. The receptors here all came from an adult with an advanced solid tumor such as melanoma, head and neck, liver or kidney cancer. CDR3s include the opening cysteine and the closing phenylalanine or tryptophan. Fields, in order: clone size, CDR3 length, V gene, D gene, J gene, CDR3 DNA, CDR3 protein. The D gene is left open where the match is weak. Clone size is shown for a subset of rows, as once, few, many or a class of expanded clone.

abundance: NA; len: 16; v_gene: TRBV27; d_gene: NA; j_gene: TRBJ2-3; CDR3nt: TGTGCCAGCAGTTTTTTAGCCGAAACTAGCACAGATACGCAGTATTTT; CDR3aa: CASSFLAETSTDTQYF
abundance: NA; len: 16; v_gene: TRBV5-1; d_gene: TRBD1; j_gene: TRBJ1-2; CDR3nt: TGCGCCAGCAGCTTGGTACCGACCGGGACAGGGGTCGGCTACACCTTC; CDR3aa: CASSLVPTGTGVGYTF
abundance: NA; len: 15; v_gene: TRBV7-6; d_gene: NA; j_gene: TRBJ2-3; CDR3nt: TGTGCCAGCAGCTTCTCTCCGGCTAGCACAGATACGCAGTATTTT; CDR3aa: CASSFSPASTDTQYF
abundance: NA; len: 19; v_gene: TRBV4-1; d_gene: TRBD2; j_gene: TRBJ2-1; CDR3nt: TGCGCCAGCAGCTACTCGGGACTAGCGGGGGGAAGCTCCTACAATGAGCAGTTCTTC; CDR3aa: CASSYSGLAGGSSYNEQFF
abundance: NA; len: 17; v_gene: TRBV15; d_gene: TRBD2; j_gene: TRBJ2-2; CDR3nt: TGTGCCACCAGCAGAGATATGGGACTAGTGAACACCGGGGAGCTGTTTTTT; CDR3aa: CATSRDMGLVNTGELFF
abundance: once; len: 14; v_gene: TRBV13; d_gene: NA; j_gene: TRBJ1-2; CDR3nt: TGTGCCAGCAGCTTACAGACAGGCCCCTATGGCTACACCTTC; CDR3aa: CASSLQTGPYGYTF
abundance: NA; len: 13; v_gene: TRBV30; d_gene: NA; j_gene: TRBJ1-1; CDR3nt: TGTGCCTGGAATGAGATGGAAGGGGCTGAAGCTTTCTTT; CDR3aa: CAWNEMEGAEAFF
abundance: NA; len: 13; v_gene: TRBV2; d_gene: NA; j_gene: TRBJ2-5; CDR3nt: TGTGCCAGCAGGGGGGCAGCCCAAGAGACCCAGTACTTC; CDR3aa: CASRGAAQETQYF
abundance: NA; len: 17; v_gene: TRBV11-2; d_gene: NA; j_gene: TRBJ2-1; CDR3nt: TGTGCCAGCAGCCAAGGGACCGGAGCGGGTACCTTAGGTGAGCAGTTCTTC; CDR3aa: CASSQGTGAGTLGEQFF
abundance: NA; len: 14; v_gene: TRBV7-3; d_gene: TRBD1; j_gene: TRBJ1-1; CDR3nt: TGTGCCAGCAGCGGGACAGGGCCGAACACTGAAGCTTTCTTT; CDR3aa: CASSGTGPNTEAFF
abundance: once; len: 13; v_gene: TRBV18; d_gene: TRBD1; j_gene: TRBJ2-2; CDR3nt: TGTGCCAGCTCATCTCAGGGGGCCGGGGAGCTGTTTTTT; CDR3aa: CASSSQGAGELFF
abundance: NA; len: 12; v_gene: TRBV25-1; d_gene: NA; j_gene: TRBJ2-7; CDR3nt: TGTGCCAGCTCGAACGGCGGAGGCCAGCAGTACTTC; CDR3aa: CASSNGGGQQYF
abundance: NA; len: 17; v_gene: TRBV7-9; d_gene: NA; j_gene: TRBJ2-6; CDR3nt: TGTGCCAGCAGCTTAGCAACAGGCAGCTCTGGGGCCAACGTCCTGACTTTC; CDR3aa: CASSLATGSSGANVLTF
abundance: NA; len: 15; v_gene: TRBV7-2; d_gene: NA; j_gene: TRBJ2-3; CDR3nt: TGTGCCAGCAGCTTGACGGGGGCGGGCACAGATACGCAGTATTTT; CDR3aa: CASSLTGAGTDTQYF
abundance: NA; len: 18; v_gene: TRBV7-8; d_gene: TRBD2; j_gene: TRBJ2-1; CDR3nt: TGTGCCAGCAGCTTAGGGGGATGGGCTAGCGGGAGTCTCAATGAGCAGTTCTTC; CDR3aa: CASSLGGWASGSLNEQFF
abundance: NA; len: 18; v_gene: TRBV18; d_gene: NA; j_gene: TRBJ2-7; CDR3nt: TGTGCCAGCTCACCTACGTGGGACTTACTACCGAGCTCCTACGAGCAGTACTTC; CDR3aa: CASSPTWDLLPSSYEQYF
abundance: NA; len: 18; v_gene: TRBV7-9; d_gene: TRBD1; j_gene: TRBJ1-5; CDR3nt: TGTGCCAGCAGCTTACCCACCCGCGGGACAGATAGCAATCAGCCCCAGCATTTT; CDR3aa: CASSLPTRGTDSNQPQHF
abundance: NA; len: 13; v_gene: TRBV5-1; d_gene: NA; j_gene: TRBJ1-2; CDR3nt: TGCGCCAGCAGCTTGTCGGGGGAAGGTAGCTACACCTTC; CDR3aa: CASSLSGEGSYTF
abundance: NA; len: 14; v_gene: TRBV2; d_gene: NA; j_gene: TRBJ2-7; CDR3nt: TGTGCCAGCAGTGAAAACAGCCAAACCTACGAGCAGTACTTC; CDR3aa: CASSENSQTYEQYF
abundance: NA; len: 15; v_gene: TRBV6-5; d_gene: TRBD1; j_gene: TRBJ1-1; CDR3nt: TGTGCCAGCAAGCTTCAAGGGACAGGGAACACTGAAGCTTTCTTT; CDR3aa: CASKLQGTGNTEAFF
abundance: NA; len: 13; v_gene: TRBV10-3; d_gene: NA; j_gene: TRBJ1-1; CDR3nt: TGTGCCATCAAGAAGGAACAAGGCGCTGAAGCTTTCTTT; CDR3aa: CAIKKEQGAEAFF
abundance: few; len: 14; v_gene: TRBV5-4; d_gene: TRBD1; j_gene: TRBJ1-2; CDR3nt: TGTGCCAGCAGCCGAAAGACAGGGGTCTATGGCTACACCTTC; CDR3aa: CASSRKTGVYGYTF
abundance: NA; len: 15; v_gene: TRBV7-9; d_gene: TRBD1; j_gene: TRBJ1-4; CDR3nt: TGTGCCAGCAGTCGGGACAGACAATCTAATGAAAAACTGTTTTTT; CDR3aa: CASSRDRQSNEKLFF
abundance: NA; len: 17; v_gene: TRBV7-9; d_gene: NA; j_gene: TRBJ2-2; CDR3nt: TGTGCCAGCAGCGCGCGGGGAAAGGTTACGAACACCGGGGAGCTGTTTTTT; CDR3aa: CASSARGKVTNTGELFF
abundance: NA; len: 13; v_gene: TRBV7-9; d_gene: TRBD1; j_gene: TRBJ1-2; CDR3nt: TGTGCCAGCAGCACGCTCGGGACAGGGGAATACACCTTC; CDR3aa: CASSTLGTGEYTF
abundance: NA; len: 13; v_gene: TRBV5-6; d_gene: NA; j_gene: TRBJ2-7; CDR3nt: TGTGCCAGCAGCTTGGACGGGTCCTACGAGCAGTACTTC; CDR3aa: CASSLDGSYEQYF
abundance: NA; len: 14; v_gene: TRBV28; d_gene: NA; j_gene: TRBJ1-1; CDR3nt: TGTGCCAGCAGTTTGCGGAGGTTGAACACTGAAGCTTTCTTT; CDR3aa: CASSLRRLNTEAFF
abundance: NA; len: 17; v_gene: TRBV9; d_gene: NA; j_gene: TRBJ2-1; CDR3nt: TGTGCCAGCAGCGTAGATCCAGGGATGGGGGTAATGAATGAGCAGTTCTTC; CDR3aa: CASSVDPGMGVMNEQFF
abundance: NA; len: 13; v_gene: TRBV6-5; d_gene: NA; j_gene: TRBJ1-2; CDR3nt: TGTGCCAGCAGTTACGCGGTAATTGGTGGCTACACCTTC; CDR3aa: CASSYAVIGGYTF
abundance: NA; len: 15; v_gene: TRBV4-3; d_gene: NA; j_gene: TRBJ2-2; CDR3nt: TGCGCCAGCAGCCTAGTCGACAGTTCGGGCGGGGAGCTGTTTTTT; CDR3aa: CASSLVDSSGGELFF
abundance: few; len: 16; v_gene: TRBV7-9; d_gene: NA; j_gene: TRBJ1-5; CDR3nt: TGTGCCAGCGACGTCGGGGACAACCCTGGCACCCAGCCCCAGCATTTT; CDR3aa: CASDVGDNPGTQPQHF
abundance: NA; len: 19; v_gene: TRBV4-1; d_gene: TRBD1; j_gene: TRBJ2-4; CDR3nt: TGCGCCAGCAGCCCCACGCCGGGACAGGGGGCTTTAGACAAAAACATTCAGTACTTC; CDR3aa: CASSPTPGQGALDKNIQYF
abundance: NA; len: 14; v_gene: TRBV2; d_gene: NA; j_gene: TRBJ1-1; CDR3nt: TGTGCCAGCAGTGAAGAGCCGGTGAACACTGAAGCTTTCTTT; CDR3aa: CASSEEPVNTEAFF
abundance: NA; len: 14; v_gene: TRBV5-1; d_gene: NA; j_gene: TRBJ2-1; CDR3nt: TGCGCCAGCAGCTTGGGTCAACAAAACAATGAGCAGTTCTTC; CDR3aa: CASSLGQQNNEQFF
abundance: NA; len: 14; v_gene: TRBV12-5; d_gene: TRBD1; j_gene: TRBJ1-2; CDR3nt: TGTGCTAGTGGTTTCCCCCCAGGGGGGAATGGCTACACCTTC; CDR3aa: CASGFPPGGNGYTF
abundance: NA; len: 12; v_gene: TRBV5-1; d_gene: NA; j_gene: TRBJ2-7; CDR3nt: TGCGCCAGCAGCGGAGACGGCTACGAGCAGTACTTC; CDR3aa: CASSGDGYEQYF
abundance: NA; len: 16; v_gene: TRBV27; d_gene: NA; j_gene: TRBJ2-7; CDR3nt: TGTGCCAGCAGTTTATTTAGGCCAGCCGGGGACTACGAGCAGTACTTC; CDR3aa: CASSLFRPAGDYEQYF
abundance: NA; len: 14; v_gene: TRBV6-1; d_gene: NA; j_gene: TRBJ1-5; CDR3nt: TGTGCCAGCAGTCAGGAGGGCGGCAACCAGCCCCAGCATTTT; CDR3aa: CASSQEGGNQPQHF
abundance: NA; len: 12; v_gene: TRBV7-8; d_gene: NA; j_gene: TRBJ2-7; CDR3nt: TGTGCCAGCAGCTTAACCCGAGTCGAGCAGTACTTC; CDR3aa: CASSLTRVEQYF
abundance: NA; len: 13; v_gene: TRBV25-1; d_gene: TRBD1; j_gene: TRBJ2-7; CDR3nt: TGTGCCAGCAGCGACAGGGGAAGCTACGAGCAGTACTTC; CDR3aa: CASSDRGSYEQYF
abundance: NA; len: 11; v_gene: TRBV7-9; d_gene: NA; j_gene: TRBJ1-2; CDR3nt: TGTGCCAGCATGAATAGTTATGGCTACACCTTC; CDR3aa: CASMNSYGYTF
abundance: few; len: 15; v_gene: TRBV7-2; d_gene: NA; j_gene: TRBJ2-1; CDR3nt: TGTGCCAGCAGACGGGACACCTCTTTCGACAATGAGCAGTTCTTC; CDR3aa: CASRRDTSFDNEQFF